The 31 T cell receptor beta chains presented below share a single source sample, sequenced in a study of blood T cells in healthy people across ages. A second about 7 to 11 cycle PCR used barcoded and J-beta primers. Via MiXCR, TCRdb re-called the 5' RACE reads, giving one row per CDR3 protein. Of roughly 1.9 million distinct CDR3 sequences in the sample, 39% were seen once. Input material: blood. The origin of the receptors is a human donor in good health.

A word on this clonotype: One junction end does not reproduce the germline sequence, and a read error may be involved. The V gene is TRBV12-3 or TRBV12-4, the J gene TRBJ2-3; the match to TRBD2 covers 9 bases. The CDR3 is 14 residues long. CDR3 loop: CAGSLAGLADTQYF. DNA of the CDR3: TGTGCCGGCAGTCTAGCGGGGTTAGCAGATACGCAGTATTTT.

This clonotype has more than one count but fewer than ten. The chain uses TRBV5-1 and TRBJ2-7, with 7 nucleotides matching TRBD1. This CDR3 contains 15 residues. V dropped 4 bases and J dropped 3; count of bases not matched to a gene: 10. Germline CDR1 is SGHRS and CDR2 is YFSETQ. The CDR3 region has the DNA TGCGCCAGCAGCCCCGACGGACAGGTCGTCTACGAGCAGTACTTC. Translated: CASSPDGQVVYEQYF.

DNA of the CDR3: TGTGCCAGCAGCTCCTCATTACACAATGAGCAGTTCTTC. This codes for CASSSSLHNEQFF. The chain joins TRBV7-2 to TRBJ2-1; D remains ambiguous. V lost 4 bases, J lost 5 bases, and 9 bases lay in between. The CDR3 loop spans 13 amino acids. The germline gives CDR1 SGHTA, CDR2 FQGNSA.

V is TRBV7-9 and J is TRBJ1-2; weak D call: TRBD1 (6 bases). The CDR3 has 14 residues. Deletions cut 3 bases from V and 4 bases from J, with 12 bases between. Germline V gives CDR1 SEHNR, CDR2 FQNEAQ (reference sequence). DNA for the CDR3: TGTGCCAGCAGCTTCATGGACAGATCCTATGGCTACACCTTC. Residues: CASSFMDRSYGYTF. Together with reference TRBV7-9 and TRBJ1-2, the CDR3 gives the full variable domain: DTGVSQNPRHKITKRGQNVTFRCDPISEHNRLYWYRQTLGQGPEFLTYFQNEAQLEKSRLLSDRFSAERPKGSFSTLEIQRTEQGDSAMYLCASSFMDRSYGYTFGSGTRLTVV.

The chain joins TRBV4-2 to TRBJ1-1, with D unresolved. Trimming took off 0 bases at V and 0 bases at J, with 8 bases between the two ends. CDR3 length: 15 amino acids. Germline V gene lookup returns CDR1 LGHNA and CDR2 YNFKEQ. The CDR3 is CASSQDPVMNTEAFF. Here the CDR3 DNA reads TGTGCCAGCAGCCAAGATCCTGTTATGAACACTGAAGCTTTCTTT.

The chain is built from TRBV14 and TRBJ1-1; D remains ambiguous. CDR1 is SGHDN and CDR2 is FVKESK in the germline V gene. This CDR3 is built from 13 residues. V was cut by 1 base and J by 9 bases, with 12 bases left in between. CDR3 amino acids: CASSQVNAVKAFF. CDR3 coding DNA: TGTGCCAGCAGCCAAGTCAATGCGGTGAAAGCTTTCTTT.

This sequence joins TRBV12-3 or TRBV12-4 and TRBJ1-5, with D possibly being TRBD1 (5 bases). Trimming cost V 5 bases and J 5 bases, with 13 bases left between them. This CDR3 has 14 residues. DNA for the CDR3: TGTGCCAGCAGTGCCAGCAGGGTGGATCAGCCCCAGCATTTT. It codes for CASSASRVDQPQHF.

This clonotype showed up just a few times. This sequence joins TRBV20-1 and TRBJ1-6; D is unresolved. The CDR3 is 17 amino acids. Trimming shortened V by 0 bases and J by 6 bases, and 18 bases separated the two germline ends. Per the germline V gene, CDR1 is DFQATT and CDR2 is SNEGSKA (reference sequence). The CDR3 reads CSARDFGRYSTNSPLHF. CDR3 nucleotides: TGCAGTGCTAGAGATTTCGGCCGATATTCTACTAATTCACCCCTCCACTTT.

V and J are TRBV5-6 and TRBJ2-1, with 13 bases fitting TRBD2. Germline CDR1 is SGHDT and CDR2 is YYEEEE. Trimming took 4 bases from V and 3 from J; bases not matched to a gene: 4. The CDR3 consists of 16 residues. The CDR3 sequence: CASSRRLAGGYNEQFF. CDR3 coding DNA: TGTGCCAGCAGCCGTCGACTAGCGGGGGGCTACAATGAGCAGTTCTTC.

V and J are TRBV20-1 and TRBJ2-7; D is perhaps TRBD1 or TRBD2 (6 bases each). Germline CDR1 is DFQATT and CDR2 is SNEGSKA (reference sequence). The CDR3 sequence is 15 residues long. V lost 4 bases and J 0 bases, leaving 16 bases between the germline ends. The CDR3 DNA is TGCAGTGCTACCGCGGGACACTCCAGCTCCTACGAGCAGTACTTC. The encoded protein is CSATAGHSSSYEQYF.

Only a few counts were recorded for this clonotype. The rearrangement joins TRBV2 to TRBJ2-5, with 10 bases identical to TRBD1. V shed 5 bases, J shed 3 bases, and the junction held 6 bases outside the gene matches. The CDR3 runs 15 residues. Looked up from germline, CDR1 is SNHLY and CDR2 is FYNNEI. The CDR3 sequence is CASSPMGTGEETQYF. As DNA, the CDR3 is TGTGCCAGCAGTCCGATGGGGACAGGGGAAGAGACCCAGTACTTC.

This clonotype was observed a handful of times. This sequence joins TRBV11-1 and TRBJ1-1, with 9 bases lining up with TRBD1. With V trimmed by 3 bases and J by 4 bases, 12 bases remained unmatched. Germline V gene lookup returns CDR1 SGHAT and CDR2 FQDESV (reference sequence). The CDR3 contains 17 residues. Here the CDR3 DNA reads TGTGCCAGCAGCTTCTACGGGACAGGGAGGGATTCCACTGAAGCTTTCTTT. Its translation is CASSFYGTGRDSTEAFF.

This clonotype was counted a few times. The chain couples TRBV7-2 to TRBJ2-3; D is unclear. Germline V lookup: CDR1 SGHTA, CDR2 FQGNSA. V was clipped by 4 bases and J by 2 bases, with 16 bases between them. The CDR3 is made up of 16 amino acids. The CDR3 reads CASSSGDILITDTQYF. CDR3 DNA sequence: TGTGCCAGCAGCTCCGGAGACATCCTGATCACAGATACGCAGTATTTT.

This clonotype was observed a few times. This chain joins TRBV5-1 and TRBJ1-6; D not resolved. The germline V gene encodes CDR1 SGHRS and CDR2 YFSETQ. This CDR3 contains 13 residues. V lost 8 bases and J 7 bases, leaving 13 bases between the germline ends. CDR3 in DNA: TGCGCCAGTCGGAGGGCGGACAATTCACCCCTCCACTTT. Encoded protein: CASRRADNSPLHF.

This rearrangement joins TRBV9 to TRBJ1-2; TRBD1 matches at 10 bases. Germline-derived CDR1 and CDR2 are SGDLS and YYNGEE. J was trimmed by 5 bases and V by 0 bases; bases with no gene match: 4. There are 15 residues in the CDR3. The CDR3 reads CASSVGDRGFYGYTF. The CDR3 coding sequence is TGTGCCAGCAGCGTAGGGGACAGGGGATTTTATGGCTACACCTTC.

This sequence joins TRBV7-2 and TRBJ1-2; D unclear. The germline V gene has CDR1 SGHTA and CDR2 FQGNSA. V was trimmed by 2 bases and J by 6 bases, leaving 13 bases between them. The CDR3 length is 14 residues. The CDR3 region is CASSLIRAADGYTF. In nucleotides, the CDR3 is TGTGCCAGCAGCTTAATTAGGGCAGCCGATGGCTACACCTTC. Together with reference TRBV7-2 and TRBJ1-2, the CDR3 gives the full variable domain: GAGVSQSPSNKVTEKGKDVELRCDPISGHTALYWYRQSLGQGLEFLIYFQGNSAPDKSGLPSDRFSAERTGGSVSTLTIQRTQQEDSAVYLCASSLIRAADGYTFGSGTRLTVV.

The chain links TRBV7-3 to TRBJ2-2; no firm D call. V was pared by 5 bases and J by 8 bases, with 15 bases between. The length of the CDR3 is 14 residues. Per germline, CDR1 SGHTA and CDR2 FQGTGA. The CDR3 DNA is TGTGCCAGCAGCCTCCGTCCTACCCTGGGGGAGCTGTTTTTT. Protein: CASSLRPTLGELFF.

This clonotype was found a few times. The V and J genes are TRBV28 and TRBJ1-2; D might be TRBD1 (6 bases). Trimming stripped 7 bases from V and 3 bases from J, with 27 bases between. CDR3 length: 18 residues. The germline V gene has CDR1 MDHEN and CDR2 SYDVKM. Here the CDR3 reads CASTFGGAGMGLDYGYTF. The CDR3 nucleotides read TGTGCCAGCACTTTTGGGGGGGCAGGGATGGGCCTTGACTATGGCTACACCTTC.

V is TRBV19 and J is TRBJ2-3; 7 nucleotides match TRBD1. Unmatched junction bases numbered 12, after V lost 9 bases and J lost 6 bases. The CDR3 totals 14 residues. The germline gives CDR1 LNHDA, CDR2 SQIVND (reference sequence). CDR3 sequence (DNA): TGTGCCAGCGCAGGGGGTCGGGCGGCGGATACGCAGTATTTT. Translation: CASAGGRAADTQYF.

This clonotype was detected a few times. J is TRBJ2-3 and V is TRBV4-3; 15 nucleotides align to TRBD2. The CDR3 extends over 19 amino acids. Losses at the gene ends were 0 bases for V and 4 bases for J; bases not matched to a gene: 8. The germline gives CDR1 LGHNA, CDR2 YSLEER. CDR3 protein: CASSQDRGWTSGGADTQYF. CDR3 DNA sequence: TGCGCCAGCAGCCAAGATCGCGGTTGGACTAGCGGGGGGGCAGATACGCAGTATTTT.

The chain has TRBV4-3 and TRBJ2-3; TRBD1 agrees at 8 bases. Unmatched junction bases numbered 11, after V lost 3 bases and J lost 0 bases. CDR1 and CDR2 from the germline V gene are LGHNA and YSLEER. The CDR3 is made up of 18 amino acids. Here the CDR3 reads CASSQGQVVEESTDTQYF. CDR3 in DNA: TGCGCCAGCAGCCAGGGACAGGTTGTCGAAGAAAGCACAGATACGCAGTATTTT.

V and J are TRBV29-1 and TRBJ2-5; 7 positions agree with TRBD2. The length of the CDR3 is 12 residues. Germline-derived CDR1 and CDR2 are SQVTM and ANQGSEA. V trimming: 5 bases; J trimming: 5 bases; junction bases outside the gene matches: 5. In DNA, the CDR3 is TGCAGCGTTTTAGCGGGCCCTGAGACCCAGTACTTC. This encodes CSVLAGPETQYF. Full variable domain (rest looked up from reference TRBV29-1 and TRBJ2-5): SAVISQKPSRDICQRGTSLTIQCQVDSQVTMMFWYRQQPGQSLTLIATANQGSEATYESGFVIDKFPISRPNLTFSTLTVSNMSPEDSSIYLCSVLAGPETQYFGPGTRLLVL.

This clonotype was counted a few times. The V and J genes are TRBV15 and TRBJ2-1, with D hard to call. V was trimmed by 3 bases and J by 4 bases, leaving 10 bases between them. The CDR3 contains 14 residues. In germline, CDR1 is LNHNV, CDR2 YYDKDF (reference sequence). CDR3 protein: CATSSSLTYNEQFF. In nucleotides, the CDR3 is TGTGCCACCAGCAGCTCCCTGACTTACAATGAGCAGTTCTTC.

This clonotype has only a few counts. J is TRBJ1-5 and V is TRBV20-1; D is possibly TRBD1 (5 bases). Germline V lookup: CDR1 DFQATT, CDR2 SNEGSKA (reference sequence). There are 16 residues in the CDR3. V lost 3 bases and J lost 2, with 17 bases in between. This CDR3 is CSASTGQLGGNQPQHF. For the CDR3, the DNA is TGCAGTGCTAGCACGGGGCAACTTGGGGGCAATCAGCCCCAGCATTTT.

This chain links TRBV24-1 with TRBJ2-3; maybe TRBD2 (5 bases). CDR1 KGHDR and CDR2 SFDVKD come from the germline V gene. This CDR3 has 17 residues. Trimming stripped 1 base from V and 3 bases from J, with 16 bases between. CDR3 DNA sequence: TGTGCCACCAGTGATTTATCGGCAGGACTGAAGACAGATACGCAGTATTTT. This codes for CATSDLSAGLKTDTQYF.

This clonotype was found a few times. The V and J genes are TRBV7-8 and TRBJ1-5; perhaps TRBD1 as D (5 bases). The CDR3 runs to 15 residues. The V and J ends lost 4 bases and 6 bases respectively, with 16 bases between them. The V gene's germline CDR1 is SGHVS and CDR2 FQNEAQ. The CDR3 protein is CASSSRRGPVQPQHF. The CDR3 DNA reads as TGTGCCAGCAGCTCGCGCCGGGGCCCGGTTCAGCCCCAGCATTTT.

A few counts support this clonotype. The chain employs TRBV12-3 or TRBV12-4 and TRBJ1-5, with unresolved D. The germline V and J ends were trimmed by 7 bases and 4 bases, with 8 bases remaining between them. The length of the CDR3 is 12 residues. CDR3 loop: CASTLRNQPQHF. The CDR3 nucleotides are TGTGCCAGCACCCTGAGAAATCAGCCCCAGCATTTT.

This clonotype was seen a handful of times. The CDR3 spells CASRQGIGYEQYF. The CDR3 DNA reads TGTGCCAGCAGGCAGGGTATCGGCTACGAGCAGTACTTC. The chain combines TRBV6-1 with TRBJ2-5, with TRBD1 as a possible D gene (5 bases). The last part of the DNA fits TRBJ2-7 better; the J call may be wrong. Germline V gene sequence: CDR1 MNHNS, CDR2 SASEGT. The CDR3 sequence is 13 residues long.

This clonotype was recorded many times. The chain carries TRBV15 and TRBJ2-7; D is possibly TRBD1 (6 bases). V was clipped by 0 bases and J by 4 bases, with 7 bases between them. The CDR3 contains 13 residues. Germline V CDR1 and CDR2: LNHNV, YYDKDF (reference sequence). DNA of the CDR3: TGTGCCACCAGCAGAGATCAGGGGTACGAGCAGTACTTC. Translated: CATSRDQGYEQYF.

The chain is built from TRBV4-1 and TRBJ2-1, with no clear D. The CDR3 runs 14 residues. The V end lost 4 bases, the J end lost 9 bases, and 16 bases lay between the germline ends. Germline assignment: CDR1 MGHRA and CDR2 YSYEKL. The CDR3 DNA follows: TGCGCCAGCAGCCCACCCTTACCCACCGGTGAGCAGTTCTTC. Protein sequence: CASSPPLPTGEQFF.

The genes are TRBV7-9 and TRBJ2-7; D unclear. The CDR3 has 15 residues. The V gene's germline CDR1 is SEHNR and CDR2 FQNEAQ (reference sequence). V lost 2 bases, J lost 2 bases, and 13 bases lay in between. CDR3: CASSLLKGRTYEQYF. CDR3 DNA: TGTGCCAGCAGCTTATTGAAGGGTAGAACCTACGAGCAGTACTTC. Supplemented by reference TRBV7-9 and TRBJ2-7, the full variable domain reads DTGVSQNPRHKITKRGQNVTFRCDPISEHNRLYWYRQTLGQGPEFLTYFQNEAQLEKSRLLSDRFSAERPKGSFSTLEIQRTEQGDSAMYLCASSLLKGRTYEQYFGPGTRLTVT.